These 22 T cell receptor beta chains originate from one sample sequenced in a study of neoadjuvant anti-PD-1 for oral cavity cancer. TCRdb's table, derived via immunoSEQ multiplex PCR, lists solely in-frame clones and lacks some. There are about 68,000 clones in the sample; about 85% occur only once, and roughly 3.4% lies in the top ten. Time point specified: after neoadjuvant nivolumab, at surgical resection. The source was PBMCs, collected after nivolumab (anti-PD-1) treatment. Receptors originate from a person between 40 and 79 years old with oral cavity squamous cell carcinoma.

This rearrangement joins TRBV30 to TRBJ2-2; no clear D. From germline, CDR1 is GTSNPN and CDR2 SVGIG (reference sequence). V lost 1 base to trimming and J lost 2 bases, with 5 bases between them. The CDR3 has 13 residues. Written as DNA, the CDR3 is TGTGCCTGGAGTGCTCCAAACACCGGGGAGCTGTTTTTT. It is translated as CAWSAPNTGELFF. Based on the CDR3 plus reference TRBV30 and TRBJ2-2, the full variable domain is SQTIHQWPATLVQPVGSPLSLECTVEGTSNPNLYWYRQAAGRGLQLLFYSVGIGQISSEVPQNLSASRPQDRQFILSSKKLLLSDSGFYLCAWSAPNTGELFFGEGSRLTVL.

The CDR3 coding sequence is TGCGCCAGCAGCATGACTAGCGGGATAGTTTCGTTTGGGGCCAACGTCCTGACTTTC. Amino acids: CASSMTSGIVSFGANVLTF. The chain links TRBV5-1 to TRBJ2-6, with TRBD2 matching 11 bases. CDR3 length equals 19 residues. Germline V gene data show CDR1 as SGHRS and CDR2 as YFSETQ. The junction had 12 bases not matched to a gene; V was cut back by 4 bases and J by 3 bases.

The rearrangement joins TRBV6-6 to TRBJ1-1, with a possible D match to TRBD1 (5 bases). Germline lookup yields CDR1 MNHNY and CDR2 SVGAGI (reference sequence). The CDR3 is made up of 12 amino acids. V lost 3 bases to trimming and J lost 11 bases, with 13 bases between them. The CDR3 coding sequence is TGTGCCAGCAGTTATAGGGCGGGGGAGGCTTTCTTT. Amino acids: CASSYRAGEAFF.

This chain links TRBV6-1 with TRBJ2-7, with a weak D call TRBD2 (6 bases). The V end was cut by 7 bases, the J end by 2 bases, with 12 bases between. Germline V gene data show CDR1 as MNHNS and CDR2 as SASEGT. The CDR3 is made up of 13 amino acids. The CDR3: CASTLTRTYEQYF. The CDR3 DNA follows: TGTGCCAGCACGCTGACTAGAACCTACGAGCAGTACTTC.

This clone was detected a few times. V gene TRBV28 combines with J gene TRBJ1-2; D is perhaps TRBD1 (5 bases). Germline V CDR1 and CDR2: MDHEN, SYDVKM. The CDR3 is 15 residues long. The germline V and J ends were trimmed by 6 bases and 4 bases, with 18 bases remaining between them. CDR3 region: CASSLRNRLGYGYTF. As DNA, the CDR3 is TGTGCCAGCAGCCTACGTAACAGGCTTGGCTATGGCTACACCTTC.

The chain carries TRBV25-1 and TRBJ2-1; D possibly corresponds to TRBD2 (5 bases). CDR1 MGHDK and CDR2 SYGVNS come from the germline V gene. Trimming left V 4 bases short and J 0 bases short, with 7 bases between. CDR3 size: 14 residues. In DNA form, the CDR3 reads TGTGCCAGCAGTGTTGGGAGCTCCTACAATGAGCAGTTCTTC. Its protein is CASSVGSSYNEQFF.

V is TRBV7-2 and J is TRBJ1-1, with 7 bases identical to TRBD1. J was trimmed by 8 bases and V by 2 bases; bases with no gene match: 11. The CDR3 has 15 amino acids. In germline, CDR1 is SGHTA, CDR2 FQGNSA. The CDR3 spells CASSLILGQHPEAFF. CDR3 nucleotides: TGTGCCAGCAGCTTAATTTTGGGACAGCACCCAGAAGCTTTCTTT. Supplemented by reference TRBV7-2 and TRBJ1-1, the full variable domain reads GAGVSQSPSNKVTEKGKDVELRCDPISGHTALYWYRQSLGQGLEFLIYFQGNSAPDKSGLPSDRFSAERTGGSVSTLTIQRTQQEDSAVYLCASSLILGQHPEAFFGQGTRLTVV.

The chain uses TRBV2 and TRBJ2-1; D gene unclear. This CDR3 has 15 amino acids. Trimming removed 1 base from V and 0 bases from J, with 7 bases in between. The V gene's germline CDR1 is SNHLY and CDR2 FYNNEI. This chain's CDR3 is CASSEDGSSYNEQFF. The CDR3 nucleotides are TGTGCCAGCAGTGAAGACGGAAGCTCCTACAATGAGCAGTTCTTC. The variable domain in full, with the rest retrieved from reference TRBV2 and TRBJ2-1, is EPEVTQTPSHQVTQMGQEVILRCVPISNHLYFYWYRQILGQKVEFLVSFYNNEISEKSEIFDDQFSVERPDGSNFTLKIRSTKLEDSAMYFCASSEDGSSYNEQFFGPGTRLTVL.

The chain uses TRBV9 and TRBJ1-1, with D hard to call. CDR1 and CDR2 (germline): SGDLS, YYNGEE. This CDR3 contains 14 residues. V lost 3 bases and J lost 4, with 13 bases in between. The CDR3 DNA reads TGTGCCAGCAGCGCGAGTTTGGGGAGCACTGAAGCTTTCTTT. Amino acids: CASSASLGSTEAFF.

The chain joins TRBV6-1 to TRBJ1-1; 7 nucleotides match TRBD1. Unmatched junction bases numbered 8, after V lost 3 bases and J lost 4 bases. Germline assignment: CDR1 MNHNS and CDR2 SASEGT. The CDR3 is made up of 15 amino acids. The CDR3 sequence is CASSDRGREGTEAFF. The DNA for the CDR3 is TGTGCCAGCAGTGATAGGGGGCGCGAGGGCACTGAAGCTTTCTTT.

This chain connects TRBV7-9 to TRBJ2-1, with TRBD2 identical over 11 bases. This CDR3 has 16 residues. V shed 4 bases and J 4 bases; nucleotides not matched to a gene: 6. Germline-derived CDR1 and CDR2 are SEHNR and FQNEAQ (reference sequence). CDR3 nucleotides: TGTGCCAGCAGCTATAAGGGACTAGCGGATTACAATGAGCAGTTCTTC. Translating it yields CASSYKGLADYNEQFF.

The V gene is TRBV7-9, the J gene TRBJ2-7; D is ambiguous. Germline V gene sequence: CDR1 SEHNR, CDR2 FQNEAQ (reference sequence). Trimming shortened V by 8 bases and J by 3 bases, and 8 bases separated the two germline ends. The CDR3 loop spans 11 amino acids. The CDR3 protein is CASGKLYEQYF. The CDR3, as DNA: TGTGCCAGCGGGAAACTCTACGAGCAGTACTTC.

This sequence joins TRBV25-1 and TRBJ2-2, with D perhaps TRBD1 (6 bases). V dropped 1 base and J dropped 4 bases, with 10 bases sitting between them. Germline values: CDR1 MGHDK, CDR2 SYGVNS. The CDR3 consists of 15 residues. Here the CDR3 reads CASSESLGATGELFF. The DNA for the CDR3 is TGTGCCAGCAGTGAATCTCTGGGGGCCACCGGGGAGCTGTTTTTT.

The rearrangement uses TRBV29-1 and TRBJ1-1, with no clear D. Deletions cut 7 bases from V and 5 bases from J, with 8 bases between. In germline, CDR1 is SQVTM, CDR2 ANQGSEA. The CDR3 extends over 10 amino acids. The CDR3, as DNA: TGCAGCGGGATGGAGACTGAAGCTTTCTTT. Translating gives CSGMETEAFF.

This clone was seen a handful of times. This chain connects TRBV5-1 to TRBJ2-5; D remains ambiguous. This CDR3 is 13 amino acids long. Trimming left V 4 bases short and J 5 bases short, with 12 bases between. Germline values: CDR1 SGHRS, CDR2 YFSETQ. In DNA form, the CDR3 reads TGCGCCAGCAGCGAGATAAAATTGGAGACCCAGTACTTC. Protein sequence: CASSEIKLETQYF. The full variable domain, in which reference TRBV5-1 and TRBJ2-5 provide the parts outside the CDR3, is KAGVTQTPRYLIKTRGQQVTLSCSPISGHRSVSWYQQTPGQGLQFLFEYFSETQRNKGNFPGRFSGRQFSNSRSEMNVSTLELGDSALYLCASSEIKLETQYFGPGTRLLVL.

The rearrangement joins TRBV10-3 to TRBJ1-5, with D unresolved. CDR3 size: 16 residues. Trimming cost V 0 bases and J 3 bases, with 12 bases left between them. Germline V lookup: CDR1 ENHRY, CDR2 SYGVKD. The CDR3 DNA follows: TGTGCCATCAGTGAGTCTGCCAGCCTAAACAATCAGCCCCAGCATTTT. Residues: CAISESASLNNQPQHF.

This clone has just one count. The rearrangement uses TRBV28 and TRBJ2-7; 8 nucleotides align to TRBD1. CDR3 length: 14 amino acids. J gave up 3 bases and V 7 bases, and 8 bases lay outside the gene matches. Germline-derived CDR1 and CDR2 are MDHEN and SYDVKM. In DNA form, the CDR3 reads TGTGCCAGCACCTTCAGACAGGGGTACTACGAGCAGTACTTC. Translation gives CASTFRQGYYEQYF.

The chain has TRBV7-9 and TRBJ2-5, with D perhaps being TRBD1 or TRBD2 (6 bases each). The V end lost 7 bases, the J end lost 2 bases, and 20 bases lay between the germline ends. CDR1 is SEHNR and CDR2 is FQNEAQ in the germline V gene (reference sequence). The CDR3 loop spans 16 amino acids. The CDR3 here is CASNSQGNSGQETQYF. CDR3 nucleotide sequence: TGTGCCAGCAACTCCCAGGGGAACAGCGGGCAAGAGACCCAGTACTTC.

The chain joins TRBV10-3 to TRBJ2-2; D ambiguous. V was pared by 6 bases and J by 7 bases, with 9 bases between. Germline CDR1 reads ENHRY; CDR2 reads SYGVKD. The CDR3 is made up of 12 amino acids. CDR3 sequence reads: CAISRVGGELFF. As DNA, the CDR3 is TGTGCCATCAGCCGAGTCGGCGGGGAGCTGTTTTTT.

The chain recombines TRBV11-2 with TRBJ2-5; the D is unclear. The V end lost 3 bases, the J end lost 3 bases, and 2 bases lay between the germline ends. The CDR3 covers 11 residues. Germline V gene sequence: CDR1 SGHAT, CDR2 FQNNGV. The CDR3 is CASSFKETQYF. The CDR3 DNA is TGTGCCAGCAGCTTTAAAGAGACCCAGTACTTC.

The rearrangement links TRBV7-3 to TRBJ1-1, with a possible D match to TRBD1 (6 bases). The V end lost 5 bases, the J end lost 8 bases, and 18 bases lay between the germline ends. Germline V gene sequence: CDR1 SGHTA, CDR2 FQGTGA. The CDR3 is made up of 14 amino acids. The CDR3 coding sequence is TGTGCCAGCAGCGAAGGGGGATACGTTGGGGAAGCTTTCTTT. Protein product: CASSEGGYVGEAFF.

This clone was observed a few times. The chain is built from TRBV5-4 and TRBJ1-2; 10 bases are shared with TRBD1. The germline CDR1 and CDR2 sequences are SGHNT and YYREEE (reference sequence). This CDR3 has 15 amino acids. Losses at the gene ends were 3 bases for V and 7 bases for J; bases not matched to a gene: 9. The CDR3: CASSWPRQGAGGYTF. As DNA, the CDR3 is TGTGCCAGCAGCTGGCCGAGACAGGGGGCGGGTGGCTACACCTTC.